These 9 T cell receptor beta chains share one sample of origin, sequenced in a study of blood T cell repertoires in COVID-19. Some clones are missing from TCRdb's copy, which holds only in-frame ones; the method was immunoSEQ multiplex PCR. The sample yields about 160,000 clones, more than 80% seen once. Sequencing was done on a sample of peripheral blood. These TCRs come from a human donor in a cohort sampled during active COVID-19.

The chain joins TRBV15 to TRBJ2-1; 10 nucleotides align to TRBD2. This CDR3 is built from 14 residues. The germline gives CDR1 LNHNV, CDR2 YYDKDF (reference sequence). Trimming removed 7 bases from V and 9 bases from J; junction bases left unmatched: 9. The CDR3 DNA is TGTGCCACCACGCAGCGGGGGGGCCTGGGTGAGCAGTTCTTC. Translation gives CATTQRGGLGEQFF.

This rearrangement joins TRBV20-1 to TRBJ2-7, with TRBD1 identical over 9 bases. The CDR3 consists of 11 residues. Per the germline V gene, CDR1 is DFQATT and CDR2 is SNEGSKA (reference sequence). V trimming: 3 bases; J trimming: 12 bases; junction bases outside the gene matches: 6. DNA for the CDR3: TGCAGTGCTAGGGGAGGGACAGGGTCGTACTTC. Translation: CSARGGTGSYF.

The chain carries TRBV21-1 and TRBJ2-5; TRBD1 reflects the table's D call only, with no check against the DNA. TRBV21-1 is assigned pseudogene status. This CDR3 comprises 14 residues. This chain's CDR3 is CASSKDRAQETQYF. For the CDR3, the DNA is TGTGCCAGCAGCAAGGACAGGGCGCAAGAGACCCAGTACTTC.

The CDR3, as DNA: TGTGCCAGGATACAGGGGGCGTCCTACAATGAGCAGTTCTTC. As protein: CARIQGASYNEQFF. The chain couples TRBV18 to TRBJ2-1, with 9 bases aligning to TRBD1. The CDR3 length is 14 residues. With V trimmed by 9 bases and J by 1 base, 4 bases remained unmatched. Per the germline V gene, CDR1 is KGHSH and CDR2 is LQKENI.

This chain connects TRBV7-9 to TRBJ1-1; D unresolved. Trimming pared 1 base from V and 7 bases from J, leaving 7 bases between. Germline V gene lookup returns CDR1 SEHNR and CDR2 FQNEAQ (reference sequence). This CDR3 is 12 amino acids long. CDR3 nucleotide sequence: TGTGCCAGCAGCTTAGGGGCACGTGAAGCTTTCTTT. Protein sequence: CASSLGAREAFF.

CDR3 in amino acids: CASSMTPAQGTEAFF. The CDR3 nucleotides read TGTGCCAGCAGCATGACCCCCGCTCAGGGGACTGAAGCTTTCTTT. The rearrangement links TRBV9 to TRBJ1-1, with D perhaps TRBD1 (6 bases). The ends were cut back, 4 bases at V and 5 bases at J, with 18 bases in the middle. There are 15 residues in the CDR3. Looked up from germline, CDR1 is SGDLS and CDR2 is YYNGEE.

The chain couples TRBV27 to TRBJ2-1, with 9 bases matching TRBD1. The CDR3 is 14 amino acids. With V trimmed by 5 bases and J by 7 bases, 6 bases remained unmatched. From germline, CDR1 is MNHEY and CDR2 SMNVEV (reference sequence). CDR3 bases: TGTGCCAGCAGTAGAACAGGGGGCAGGAATGAGCAGTTCTTC. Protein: CASSRTGGRNEQFF.

The CDR3 DNA reads as TGTGCCACCAGTGATAGCGCTACAGGGGGCGCCTCAAATGAGCAGTTCTTC. Amino acid sequence: CATSDSATGGASNEQFF. This chain uses TRBV24-1 with TRBJ2-1; TRBD1 matches at 9 bases. The CDR3 totals 17 residues. The V and J ends lost 3 bases and 7 bases, in that order; junction bases with no gene match: 12. Looked up from germline, CDR1 is KGHDR and CDR2 is SFDVKD.

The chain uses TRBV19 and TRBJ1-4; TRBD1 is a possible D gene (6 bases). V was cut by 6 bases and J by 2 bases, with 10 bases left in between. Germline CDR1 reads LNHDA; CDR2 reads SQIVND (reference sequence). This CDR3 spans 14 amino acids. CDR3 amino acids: CASRRGLTNEKLFF. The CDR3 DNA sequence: TGTGCCAGTAGGAGGGGGTTGACTAATGAAAAACTGTTTTTT.